Given below is one TCR beta chain in context. Trimming cost V 2 bases and J 7 bases; bases outside gene matches: 10. Germline assignment: CDR1 KGHSH and CDR2 LQKENI. The CDR3 contains 15 residues. The data derive from a study of blood T cell repertoires in COVID-19. In the authors' methods: Quantification of nucleated cells was approximated via reference gene primer amplification. TCRdb's table, derived via immunoSEQ multiplex PCR, lists solely in-frame clones and lacks some. V and J calls and clone size are given by that table; D and trimming were obtained from the DNA. The data contain about 210,000 clones, roughly 84% of them singletons.

The rearrangement links TRBV18 to TRBJ1-2; 7 positions match TRBD1. Sequencing was done on a sample of PBMCs or T cells enriched from blood (not recorded which). This receptor was obtained from a man younger than 45 in a cohort exposed to, infected with or recovered from COVID-19 (not recorded which). DNA of the CDR3: TGTGCCAGCTCACCATGGTGGAGGGGGCTAACTGGCTACACCTTC. It codes for CASSPWWRGLTGYTF.